These 29 T cell receptor beta chains were sequenced from one sample in a study of tumor-infiltrating lymphocytes in primary liver carcinoma. TCR beta cDNA was reverse-transcribed from roughly 520 ng of total RNA. The reaction used a constant-region primer and ProtoScript II reverse transcriptase. Each TCR beta library was derived from three nested multiplex PCR rounds that employed slightly modified ARM-PCR. Each of the first two PCR rounds ran roughly 9 cycles with TRBV1-TRBV30 forward and C-beta reverse primers. One entry per CDR3 protein, called by TCRdb with MiXCR from the multiplex PCR reads. The data contain under 90,000 distinct CDR3 sequences, approximately 72% of them singletons. Joint extraction of RNA and DNA used about 17-32 mg of bulk tissue that was unsorted. Sequencing was carried out using liver tumor tissue from sampling region 1. The sample's subset: tumor region T1, superior pole. The receptors stem from a man aged 40-55 years with primary liver carcinoma and hepatitis B virus infection.

As to this clonotype: Because the CDR3 is missing its conserved closing phenylalanine or tryptophan, this is likely a read error. The rearrangement uses TRBV10-3 and TRBJ2-1; D gene uncertain. The CDR3 loop spans 11 amino acids. Germline-derived CDR1 and CDR2 are ENHRY and SYGVKD. CDR3 sequence reads: CVIQGTDEQFL. The CDR3 bases are TGTGTCATCCAAGGTACCGATGAGCAGTTCCTC.

About this clonotype: The junction differs from germline at one of its ends, possibly a read error. This chain links TRBV10-3 with TRBJ2-4; 12 nucleotides align to TRBD2. There are 16 residues in the CDR3. The germline V gene encodes CDR1 ENHRY and CDR2 SYGVKD. The CDR3 is CVIRELASGRANIQYF. The CDR3 region has the DNA TGTGTCATCAGAGAGTTGGCTAGCGGGAGGGCGAACATTCAGTACTTC.

V and J are TRBV11-1 and TRBJ2-1; 7 nucleotides align to TRBD2. V lost 3 bases, J lost 0 bases, and 14 bases stayed unmatched. From germline, CDR1 is SGHAT and CDR2 FQDESV (reference sequence). The CDR3 is 19 amino acids. The CDR3 DNA follows: TGTGCCAGCAGCTTTGGACTAGGGCTAACGGGAACCTCCTACAATGAGCAGTTCTTC. This codes for CASSFGLGLTGTSYNEQFF.

Many counts were recorded for this clonotype. The chain couples TRBV29-1 to TRBJ2-1; 11 bases align to TRBD1. Germline V CDR1 and CDR2: SQVTM, ANQGSEA. J gave up 4 bases and V 8 bases, and 4 bases lay outside the gene matches. This CDR3 is 13 amino acids long. The CDR3 sequence is CSIGTGGYNEQFF. The CDR3 bases are TGCAGCATCGGGACAGGGGGATACAATGAGCAGTTCTTC.

In the case of this clonotype: A junction end diverges from the germline sequence, so it may reflect a read error. The rearrangement uses TRBV6-1 and TRBJ2-3, with 8 bases matching TRBD2. Per germline, CDR1 MNHNS and CDR2 SASEGT. This CDR3 is built from 18 residues. The CDR3 region has the DNA TGTGCCAGCGGTGAACCAGCTAGCGGGTCGTATAGCACAGATACACAGTATTTT. Translating it yields CASGEPASGSYSTDTQYF.

This clonotype occurred once. The junction does not match germline at one end; this may be a read error. The chain has TRBV29-1 and TRBJ2-1; tentatively, D is TRBD1 (6 bases). Germline assignment: CDR1 SQVTM and CDR2 ANQGSEA. The CDR3 consists of 13 residues. CDR3 in DNA: TGCATCGTTGGGACAAGGGGCTACAATGAGCAGTTCTTC. Encoded protein: CIVGTRGYNEQFF.

The V call is TRBV9, the J call TRBJ2-5; 8 nucleotides match TRBD2. This CDR3 comprises 13 residues. J gave up 0 bases and V 7 bases, and 2 bases lay outside the gene matches. In germline, CDR1 is SGDLS, CDR2 YYNGEE. The CDR3 DNA is TGTGCCAGCTTAGCGGGGTACCAAGAGACCCAGTACTTC. Residues: CASLAGYQETQYF.

About this clonotype itself: A much larger clone differs from this one at a single base, so this may be a read error. The V call is TRBV30, the J call TRBJ2-1; TRBD2 aligns across 7 bases. The CDR3 is 15 amino acids. Germline CDR1 and CDR2: GTSNPN and SVGIG (reference sequence). The DNA for the CDR3 is TGTGCCTGGAGTGTCGGCGGGAGTTCCTACATTGAGCAGTTCTTC. It codes for CAWSVGGSSYIEQFF.

Worth noting for this clonotype: A single base separates this from a much larger clone, so it may be a read error. The gene calls are TRBV7-8 and TRBJ2-5, with no clear D. Trimming stripped 3 bases from V and 5 bases from J, with 10 bases between. This CDR3 has 13 amino acids. From germline, CDR1 is SGHVS and CDR2 FQNEAQ. The CDR3: CASSFEVRETQYF. The CDR3 coding sequence is TGTGCCAGCAGCTTCGAAGTCAGGGAGACCCAGTACTTC.

Points on this clonotype: Relative to the germline gene, one junction end is altered; a read error may explain this. This chain connects TRBV29-1 to TRBJ1-1, with 8 bases matching TRBD1. Germline V gives CDR1 SQVTM, CDR2 ANQGSEA. The CDR3 runs to 13 residues. DNA for the CDR3: TGCAACGTTCAGGACAGGGAATCCACTGAAGCTTTCTTT. As protein: CNVQDRESTEAFF.

The rearrangement joins TRBV11-2 to TRBJ2-5; D is unclear. Germline lookup yields CDR1 SGHAT and CDR2 FQNNGV. The CDR3 has 12 residues. The CDR3 bases are TGTACCAACAACTTAGAGGAAAGGGCCCGGTACTTC. This sequence encodes CTNNLEERARYF.

Of note for this clonotype: An end of the junction differs from the germline gene, which may be a read error. The chain couples TRBV12-3 or TRBV12-4 to TRBJ2-1; 9 bases fit TRBD1. The CDR3 is made up of 14 amino acids. The CDR3 DNA reads TGTGCCCGCAGTGGGACAGGGATAAACAATGAGCAGTTCTTC. Translated, it gives CARSGTGINNEQFF.

The gene calls are TRBV6-4 and TRBJ2-7; D ambiguous. Between the trimmed V and J ends, which lost 4 bases and 8 bases, there was a span of 12 bases. The germline gives CDR1 MRHNA, CDR2 SNTAGT. This CDR3 contains 12 residues. CDR3 residues: CASSVTAYKQYF. CDR3 nucleotides: TGTGCCAGCAGTGTAACGGCATACAAGCAGTACTTC.

In regard to this clonotype: Just one base apart from a much larger clone, this may be a read error. The V call is TRBV7-9, the J call TRBJ2-7, with a tentative D call TRBD1 (6 bases). Germline V lookup: CDR1 SEHNR, CDR2 FQNEAQ (reference sequence). The CDR3 runs to 17 residues. Trimming took 4 bases from V and 2 from J, leaving 21 bases between them. CDR3 loop: CASSSLSGHAIAYEQYF. CDR3 nucleotide sequence: TGTGCCAGCAGCTCCCTCTCGGGACATGCGATAGCCTACGAGCAGTACTTC.

The chain is built from TRBV10-3 and TRBJ2-1; 9 bases map to TRBD1. The V and J ends lost 7 bases and 6 bases, in that order; junction bases with no gene match: 10. This CDR3 has 15 residues. The germline V gene has CDR1 ENHRY and CDR2 SYGVKD. The CDR3 sequence: CAIKSGQGTCNEQFF. CDR3 coding DNA: TGTGCCATCAAATCAGGACAGGGGACCTGCAATGAGCAGTTCTTC.

The chain is built from TRBV6-1 and TRBJ2-1; weak D call: TRBD2 (5 bases). Germline V gene sequence: CDR1 MNHNS, CDR2 SASEGT. This CDR3 is built from 13 residues. V was cut by 10 bases and J by 8 bases, with 18 bases left in between. DNA for the CDR3: TGTGCCAACAATGAAGTGGGAGTCGATGAGCAGTTCTTC. The encoded protein is CANNEVGVDEQFF.

The rearrangement uses TRBV5-5 and TRBJ2-2, with TRBD1 as a possible D gene (6 bases). Germline CDR1 SGHKS, CDR2 YYEKEE (reference sequence). The V and J ends lost 7 bases and 5 bases respectively, with 18 bases between them. This CDR3 is built from 15 residues. The CDR3, as DNA: TGTGCCAGCGCCCCAGGGGCAGCCAAAACCGGGGAGCTGTTTTTT. Its protein product is CASAPGAAKTGELFF. The full variable domain, rest sourced from reference TRBV5-5 and TRBJ2-2, is DAGVTQSPTHLIKTRGQQVTLRCSPISGHKSVSWYQQVLGQGPQFIFQYYEKEERGRGNFPDRFSARQFPNYSSELNVNALLLGDSALYLCASAPGAAKTGELFFGEGSRLTVL.

This clonotype was counted at least ten times. V is TRBV5-1 and J is TRBJ2-1; 8 bases agree with TRBD2. CDR1 is SGHRS, CDR2 YFSETQ, per germline. This CDR3 has 16 amino acids. J lost 6 bases, V lost 0 bases, and 8 bases had no gene match. CDR3 DNA sequence: TGCGCCAGCAGCTTGGTAGCGGGATGGGGGGCCAATGAGCAGTTCTTC. It yields the protein CASSLVAGWGANEQFF.

CDR3 DNA: TGTGCCAGTAGTTCCGGGGCTGCCAATCAGCCCCAGCATTTT. This translates into CASSSGAANQPQHF. The chain recombines TRBV19 with TRBJ1-5; possible D gene TRBD1, 5 bases. The CDR3 consists of 14 residues. Germline V lookup: CDR1 LNHDA, CDR2 SQIVND (reference sequence). V lost 5 bases and J 3 bases, leaving 11 bases between the germline ends.

About this clonotype itself: One junction end disagrees with the germline gene, perhaps due to a read error. The chain combines TRBV29-1 with TRBJ1-2, with unresolved D. The CDR3 covers 14 residues. CDR1 and CDR2 from the germline V gene are SQVTM and ANQGSEA. The CDR3 DNA reads TGCAGCGCATCACCGGGAGTCCTTCGCTATGGTTACACCTTC. This sequence encodes CSASPGVLRYGYTF.

In regard to this clonotype: An end of the junction differs from the germline gene, which may be a read error. This rearrangement joins TRBV24-1 to TRBJ2-6; perhaps TRBD1 as D (6 bases). Germline CDR1 reads KGHDR; CDR2 reads SFDVKD. There are 16 residues in the CDR3. Written as DNA, the CDR3 is TGTCCCACCAGTGATTCAGGGGTGGACGGGGCCAACGTCCTGACTTTC. Its protein product is CPTSDSGVDGANVLTF.

This clonotype was detected a few times. Since a much larger clone is just one base distant, this may be a read error. V usage is TRBV29-1 and J usage is TRBJ1-4; D not resolved. Germline CDR1 and CDR2: SQVTM and ANQGSEA. This CDR3 contains 12 residues. The CDR3: CSGGSTNEKLVF. The CDR3 coding sequence is TGCAGCGGCGGATCAACTAATGAAAAACTGGTTTTT.

This clonotype came up many times. This chain connects TRBV6-1 to TRBJ2-1; TRBD2 might be the D (6 bases). Trimming removed 6 bases at V and 7 bases at J, with 19 bases between. Germline lookup yields CDR1 MNHNS and CDR2 SASEGT. The CDR3 consists of 15 residues. This chain's CDR3 is CASRSKTSRTNEQFF. The CDR3 DNA is TGTGCCAGCAGATCCAAAACTAGCCGAACAAATGAGCAGTTCTTC.

This clonotype was counted at least ten times. The CDR3 is CASTREYGYNEQFF. The DNA of the CDR3 is TGTGCCAGCACTCGGGAGTACGGCTACAATGAGCAGTTCTTC. The chain employs TRBV7-8 and TRBJ2-1, with D perhaps matching TRBD2 (6 bases). The CDR3 loop spans 14 amino acids. Germline V gene data show CDR1 as SGHVS and CDR2 as FQNEAQ. V was shortened by 7 bases and J by 3 bases, with 13 bases between the two germline ends.

This clonotype was found many times. The rearrangement joins TRBV21-1 to TRBJ2-5; the D segment call TRBD1 is taken from the table without a DNA check. TRBV21-1 is a pseudogene. This CDR3 has 14 residues. The CDR3 nucleotides read TGTGCCAGCAGCAAAGGGTGGACAAGAGAGACCCAGTACTTC. This gives the protein CASSKGWTRETQYF.

J is TRBJ2-5 and V is TRBV6-6; tentative D call: TRBD2 (7 bases). CDR3 length equals 15 residues. Trimming took 7 bases from V and 4 from J, leaving 19 bases between them. CDR1 is MNHNY, CDR2 SVGAGI, per germline (reference sequence). In DNA form, the CDR3 reads TGTGCCAGCACACCATTAGGGGGGGGGGGAGAGACCCAGTACTTC. This encodes CASTPLGGGGETQYF.

Notes on this clonotype: This may come from a read error, since a much larger clone is one base off. The CDR3 DNA sequence: TGTGCCAGCAGCGCCCCGACTAGGGATCCCACAGATGCGCAGTATTTT. Translation gives CASSAPTRDPTDAQYF. The chain couples TRBV28 to TRBJ2-3; TRBD2 is a possible D gene (6 bases). The CDR3 covers 16 residues. In germline, CDR1 is MDHEN, CDR2 SYDVKM.

Note on this clonotype: In this CDR3 the conserved last residue, phenylalanine or tryptophan, is missing, so a read error is likely. The chain links TRBV11-2 to TRBJ2-2; D remains unclear. The CDR3 contains 15 residues. Per germline, CDR1 SGHAT and CDR2 FQNNGV. In DNA form, the CDR3 reads TGTGCCAGCAGCCTAATTCAAGGGAACACCAGGGAGCTGTTTATT. Protein sequence: CASSLIQGNTRELFI.

This clonotype was picked up many times. V gene TRBV30 combines with J gene TRBJ2-1; D remains unclear. The CDR3 is 14 residues long. The germline V and J ends were trimmed by 2 bases and 8 bases, with 16 bases remaining between them. CDR1 GTSNPN and CDR2 SVGIG come from the germline V gene (reference sequence). The CDR3 loop is CAWSKGSQSYEQFF. In DNA, the CDR3 is TGTGCCTGGAGTAAGGGTAGTCAGAGTTATGAGCAGTTCTTC.